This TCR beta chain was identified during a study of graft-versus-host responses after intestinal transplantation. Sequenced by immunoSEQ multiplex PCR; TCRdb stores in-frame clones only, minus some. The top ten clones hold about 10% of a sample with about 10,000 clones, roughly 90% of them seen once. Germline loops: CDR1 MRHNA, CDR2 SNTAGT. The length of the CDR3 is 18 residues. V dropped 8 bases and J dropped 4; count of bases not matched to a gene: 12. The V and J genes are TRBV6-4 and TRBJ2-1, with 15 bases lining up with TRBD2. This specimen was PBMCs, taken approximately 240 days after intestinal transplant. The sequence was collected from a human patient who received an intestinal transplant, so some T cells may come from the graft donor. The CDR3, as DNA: TGTGCCAGCGGCCTAGGGACTAGCGGGAGGTACAGATACAATGAGCAGTTCTTC. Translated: CASGLGTSGRYRYNEQFF.